This TCR beta chain came from a study of T cells in localized non-small cell lung cancer. The V and J ends lost 4 bases and 5 bases respectively, with 14 bases between them. This CDR3 has 14 residues. Germline loops: CDR1 ENHRY, CDR2 SYGVKD. Study findings and constraints: The study detected a median about 57 of the top 100 tumor clones in adjacent lung.

Notes on this clone: Its antigen is unknown.

Clones were sequenced by immunoSEQ multiplex PCR, and TCRdb holds only the in-frame ones, with some missing. The table lists around 45,000 clones, 86% of them singletons. Specimen: PBMCs, collected before any cancer treatment. The rearrangement joins TRBV10-3 to TRBJ1-2; unclear D gene. The receptor was derived from a man aged 35 to 69 with stage II lung adenocarcinoma. CDR3 in amino acids: CAISGRELMYGYTF. In DNA form, the CDR3 reads TGTGCCATCAGTGGGCGAGAGCTGATGTATGGCTACACCTTC.